Shown below are 3 T cell receptor beta chains from a single sample sequenced in a study of beta chain features in type 1 diabetes (dated by TCRdb to the late 2010s). The library was prepared using the immunoSEQ multiplex PCR assay. The High Capacity cDNA Reverse Transcription Kit was used to reverse transcribe all of the isolated RNA, meaning that expressed TCRB transcripts were what got sequenced. The source is immuneACCESS, and TCRdb retained only in-frame sequences with V and J called. Part of the clones is not carried over; for the studies checked, unresolved V genes explain less than half of this, and the remainder is unexplained. Counted in this sample were roughly 240,000 clones; approximately 70% of them appeared once. The ten largest make up about 0.051% of the sample. The sequencing sample was made of naive CD4+ T cells from blood. The cell subset or site label of this sample denotes: true naive CD4+ T cells. The origin of the receptors is a man in his thirties or forties in good health.

The chain links TRBV29-1 to TRBJ2-1; TRBD2 matches at 10 bases. From germline, CDR1 is SQVTM and CDR2 ANQGSEA. CDR3 length: 13 residues. V dropped 4 bases and J dropped 10; count of bases not matched to a gene: 7. The DNA for the CDR3 is TGCAGCGTTGGCGCTAGCGGGGGTGGGGAGCAGTTCTTC. It encodes CSVGASGGGEQFF.

The chain employs TRBV30 and TRBJ2-5; 7 positions agree with TRBD1. The V segment lost 0 bases and the J segment 5 bases; nucleotides outside the gene matches: 3. The germline V gene encodes CDR1 GTSNPN and CDR2 SVGIG (reference sequence). The CDR3 spans 13 residues. The CDR3 region is CAWSVFRGETQYF. The CDR3 nucleotides are TGTGCCTGGAGTGTCTTCAGGGGGGAGACCCAGTACTTC.

The V gene is TRBV29-1, the J gene TRBJ1-2, with 11 positions matching TRBD1. The CDR3 extends over 12 amino acids. Losses at the gene ends were 6 bases for V and 7 bases for J; bases not matched to a gene: 4. The germline gives CDR1 SQVTM, CDR2 ANQGSEA. CDR3: CSVGTGGGGYTF. CDR3 in DNA: TGCAGCGTGGGGACAGGGGGAGGTGGCTACACCTTC.